This T cell receptor beta chain was sequenced for a study of beta chain features in type 1 diabetes. Whole-study results and caveats: Any HLA type influence on TCRB rearrangement was left unresolved here. Among all four CD4+ subsets, Type 1 diabetes patients had TCRB CDR3s that were moderately but significantly shorter. When VDJ junctions were examined, type 1 diabetes patients showed fewer insertions and more deletions.

Notes on this clone: Its antigen is not identified.

The isolated RNA, all of it, was reverse transcribed, so expressed TCRB transcripts were what got sequenced. Libraries were prepared by immunoSEQ multiplex PCR; TCRdb keeps only in-frame clonotypes and omits some of them. The sample has approximately 130,000 clones, 17% seen once; the top ten hold around 2.5%. By way of CD45RO/CCR7/CD25/CD127/CD95/CD27, the CD4+ regulatory, stem cell-like memory, central memory and naive cells were sorted. The CDR3 length is 15 residues. J lost 2 bases, V lost 2 bases, and 2 bases had no gene match. Looked up from germline, CDR1 is SGHTA and CDR2 is FQGTGA. This receptor was taken from a man between 18 and 35 years old with type 1 diabetes. The specimen sequenced was central memory CD4+ T cells from blood. The V gene is TRBV7-3, the J gene TRBJ2-1, with TRBD2 identical over 8 bases. The CDR3 here is CASSLRGGTYNEQFF. CDR3 in DNA: TGTGCCAGCAGCTTACGCGGGGGGACCTACAATGAGCAGTTCTTC.